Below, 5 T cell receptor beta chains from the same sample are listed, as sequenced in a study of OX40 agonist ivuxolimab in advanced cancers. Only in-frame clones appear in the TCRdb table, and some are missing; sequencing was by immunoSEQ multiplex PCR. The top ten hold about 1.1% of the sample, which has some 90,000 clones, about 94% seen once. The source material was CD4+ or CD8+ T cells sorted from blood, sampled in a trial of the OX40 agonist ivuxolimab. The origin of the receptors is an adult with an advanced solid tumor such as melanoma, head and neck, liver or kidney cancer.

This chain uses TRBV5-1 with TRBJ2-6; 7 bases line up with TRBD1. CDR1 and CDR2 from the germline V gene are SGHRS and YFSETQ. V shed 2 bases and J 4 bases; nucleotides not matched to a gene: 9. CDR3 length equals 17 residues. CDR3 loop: CASSLQGPAGGANVLTF. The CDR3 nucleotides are TGCGCCAGCAGCTTACAGGGGCCCGCCGGCGGGGCCAACGTCCTGACTTTC.

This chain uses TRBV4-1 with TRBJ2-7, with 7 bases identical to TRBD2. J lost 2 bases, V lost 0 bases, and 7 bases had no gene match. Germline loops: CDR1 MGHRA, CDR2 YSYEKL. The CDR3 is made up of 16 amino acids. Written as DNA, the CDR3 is TGCGCCAGCAGCCAAGACCTGACTAGCTTTACCTACGAGCAGTACTTC. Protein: CASSQDLTSFTYEQYF.

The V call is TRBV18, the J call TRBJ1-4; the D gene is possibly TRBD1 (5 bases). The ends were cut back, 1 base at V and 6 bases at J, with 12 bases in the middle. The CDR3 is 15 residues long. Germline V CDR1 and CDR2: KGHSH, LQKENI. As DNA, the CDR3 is TGTGCCAGCTCACCACGCCAGGGCTGGGATGAAAAACTGTTTTTT. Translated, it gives CASSPRQGWDEKLFF. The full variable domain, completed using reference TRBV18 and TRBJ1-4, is NAGVMQNPRHLVRRRGQEARLRCSPMKGHSHVYWYRQLPEEGLKFMVYLQKENIIDESGMPKERFSAEFPKEGPSILRIQQVVRGDSAAYFCASSPRQGWDEKLFFGSGTQLSVL.

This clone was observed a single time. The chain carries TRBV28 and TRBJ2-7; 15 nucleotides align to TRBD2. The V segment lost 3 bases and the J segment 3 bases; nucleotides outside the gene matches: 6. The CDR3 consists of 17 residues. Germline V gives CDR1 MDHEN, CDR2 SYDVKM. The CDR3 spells CASSFGTSGRSDYEQYF. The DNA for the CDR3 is TGTGCCAGCAGTTTTGGGACTAGCGGGAGGTCCGACTACGAGCAGTACTTC.

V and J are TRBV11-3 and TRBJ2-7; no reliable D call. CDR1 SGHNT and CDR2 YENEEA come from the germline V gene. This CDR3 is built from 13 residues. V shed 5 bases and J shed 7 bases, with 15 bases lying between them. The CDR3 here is CASSPLGRVEQYF. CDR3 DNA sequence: TGTGCCAGCAGCCCCCTCGGGCGAGTGGAGCAGTACTTC.